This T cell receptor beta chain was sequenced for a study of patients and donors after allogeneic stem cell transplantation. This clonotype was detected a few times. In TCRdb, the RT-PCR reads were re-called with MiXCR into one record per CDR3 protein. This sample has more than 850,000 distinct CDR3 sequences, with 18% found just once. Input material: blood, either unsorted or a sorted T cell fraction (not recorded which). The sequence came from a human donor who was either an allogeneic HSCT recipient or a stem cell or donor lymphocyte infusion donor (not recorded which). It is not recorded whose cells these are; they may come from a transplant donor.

The CDR3 loop is CASSRDTINYGYTF. The CDR3 nucleotides read TGCGCCAGCAGCCGGGACACGATTAACTATGGCTACACCTTC. V and J are TRBV5-1 and TRBJ1-2; tentative D call: TRBD1 (6 bases). This CDR3 region has 14 residues. V lost 4 bases and J 1 base, leaving 11 bases between the germline ends. Germline V gene sequence: CDR1 SGHRS, CDR2 YFSETQ.